Listed below are T cell receptor beta chains from one sample, sequenced in a study of siplizumab effects on memory and regulatory T cells. Repertoires were generated with immunoSEQ multiplex PCR, while TCRdb's copy carries only in-frame clones and drops some. The table includes some 100,000 clones, approximately 97% detected once. Sequencing used naive CD4+ T cells sorted from blood. The receptor set was obtained from a human donor in good health. The CDR3 runs from the conserved cysteine through the conserved F or W. The D gene is left open where the match is weak. For some rows the clone size is stated as once, few or many, or as a class when expanded; others skip it.

TRBJ1-4,-,TRBV5-1,-,TGCGCCAGCAGCTTGCAGGGTCTGTTAGGAACTAATGAAAAACTGTTTTTT,CASSLQGLLGTNEKLFF
TRBJ1-4,-,TRBV5-1,-,TGCGCCAGCACCTGGGACGGACTTAATGAAAAACTGTTTTTT,CASTWDGLNEKLFF
TRBJ1-1,TRBD1,TRBV7-9,-,TGTGCCAGCAGCCCGAGGGGGACAGGGTCGCATTATCTGAACACTGAAGCTTTCTTT,CASSPRGTGSHYLNTEAFF
TRBJ2-7,-,TRBV7-9,few,TGTGCCAGCAGGTCTGGGGTCTACGAGCAGTACTTC,CASRSGVYEQYF
TRBJ2-4,-,TRBV6-1,once,TGTGCCAGCAGTGAAGCGAGGAGTACGACCCTAGCCAAAAACATTCAGTACTTC,CASSEARSTTLAKNIQYF
TRBJ2-7,-,TRBV10-3,-,TGTGCCATCAGTGTATCTTCTATAGGGAGCTCCTACGAGCAGTACTTC,CAISVSSIGSSYEQYF
TRBJ1-4,-,TRBV25-1,-,TGTGCCAGCGGTCCACCCGGGATGAATGAAAAACTGTTTTTT,CASGPPGMNEKLFF
TRBJ2-7,-,TRBV18,-,TGTGCCAGCTCACCACGGGACCTCGAGCAGTACTTC,CASSPRDLEQYF
TRBJ1-6,-,TRBV6-5,-,TGTGCCAGCAGCCCACTGGGGGGTGGCAATTCACCCCTCCACTTT,CASSPLGGGNSPLHF
TRBJ2-3,TRBD2,TRBV6-5,-,TGTGCCAGCAGTTACTCGAGCCCTAGCGGGGAAGGCACGCAGTATTTT,CASSYSSPSGEGTQYF
TRBJ1-1,-,TRBV14,-,TGTGCCAGCAGCCAAGGGAACCACTACCGGCCGGTGAAGAACACTGAAGCTTTCTTT,CASSQGNHYRPVKNTEAFF
TRBJ2-1,-,TRBV7-2,-,TGTGCCAGCAGCTTAACACAGTTTTACAATGAGCAGTTCTTC,CASSLTQFYNEQFF
TRBJ1-5,-,TRBV6-6,-,TGTGCCAGCAGTTACAGGGCAGTGGGCAATCAGCCCCAGCATTTT,CASSYRAVGNQPQHF
TRBJ1-4,-,TRBV6-6,-,TGTGCCAGCAGTTACAGATTAGGGAAAACACCCGAAAAACTGTTTTTT,CASSYRLGKTPEKLFF
TRBJ2-2,TRBD1,TRBV5-6,-,TGTGCCAGCAGCAGAATTGGGACAGGGGGCGACGGGGAGCTGTTTTTT,CASSRIGTGGDGELFF
TRBJ2-5,-,TRBV12-5,-,TGTGCTAGTGGTGGCATAGCGATAGAAGCCGCAGAGACCCAGTACTTC,CASGGIAIEAAETQYF
TRBJ2-2,TRBD2,TRBV2,-,TGTGCCAGCAGGCCTACTAGCGGGGGGAACACCGGGGAGCTGTTTTTT,CASRPTSGGNTGELFF
TRBJ2-1,TRBD2,TRBV9,once,TGTGCCAGCAGCCCAGGACTAGCGGGTTACAATGAGCAGTTCTTC,CASSPGLAGYNEQFF
TRBJ2-5,-,TRBV6-5,-,TGTGCCAGCACCCCAGGTCAGGGTTTCCAGTACTTC,CASTPGQGFQYF
TRBJ1-2,TRBD1,TRBV5-1,-,TGCGCCAGCAGCTACGACAGGGGTGTGGGTTATTATGGCTACACCTTC,CASSYDRGVGYYGYTF
TRBJ2-6,-,TRBV6-4,once,TGTGCCAGCAGTGAGAGAGGGGGGACTGGGGCCAACGTCCTGACTTTC,CASSERGGTGANVLTF
TRBJ1-1,-,TRBV2,-,TGTGCCAGCAGTGCGCGGAGGGGGGACAACACTGAAGCTTTCTTT,CASSARRGDNTEAFF
TRBJ2-7,TRBD1,TRBV2,-,TGTGCCAGCAAAAGACAGGGGGCGAGTCCCTACGAGCAGTACTTC,CASKRQGASPYEQYF
TRBJ1-5,-,TRBV21-1,-,TGTGCCACAGTTAAGGGAGGCGGTGGCAATCAGCCCCAGCATTTT,CATVKGGGGNQPQHF
TRBJ2-2,-,TRBV5-6,-,TGTGCCAGCAGCTATCCCGGGGAGCTGTTTTTT,CASSYPGELFF
TRBJ1-6,-,TRBV15,once,TGTGCCACGGCTCGTAGTATTCCAAGCTCCTATAATTCACCCCTCCACTTT,CATARSIPSSYNSPLHF
TRBJ2-1,TRBD2,TRBV5-1,-,TGCGCCAGCAGCTTGGCAGCGGGGGGCGCCTACAATGAGCAGTTCTTC,CASSLAAGGAYNEQFF
TRBJ1-1,-,TRBV6-4,-,TGTGCCAGCAGTGGAATTACTCAGTGGAACACTGAAGCTTTCTTT,CASSGITQWNTEAFF
TRBJ1-4,-,TRBV30,-,TGTGCCTGGAGCTCCGGACCTACAACTAATGAAAAACTGTTTTTT,CAWSSGPTTNEKLFF
TRBJ2-2,TRBD2,TRBV6-1,-,TGTGCCAGCAGTGAAAGACTAGCGGGGGGATCGAACACCGGGGAGCTGTTTTTT,CASSERLAGGSNTGELFF
TRBJ1-2,-,TRBV7-2,-,TGTGCCAGCAGCTTAGAGGCAGCCGCCTATGGCTACACCTTC,CASSLEAAAYGYTF
TRBJ2-3,-,TRBV7-2,-,TGTGCCAGCAGCCCCCTAGCGAATACGCAGTATTTT,CASSPLANTQYF
TRBJ2-7,TRBD2,TRBV27,-,TGTGCCAGCAGTTCGGCCTCCGCCGGGACTAGCGGGGGGTCCTTTAATCACTACGAGCAGTACTTC,CASSSASAGTSGGSFNHYEQYF
TRBJ2-3,TRBD2,TRBV9,once,TGTGCCAGCAGTGTCCTAGCGGGGGTTAGCACAGATACGCAGTATTTT,CASSVLAGVSTDTQYF
TRBJ2-5,-,TRBV7-9,-,TGTGCCAGCAGCCCACAAGAGACCCAGTACTTC,CASSPQETQYF
TRBJ1-1,TRBD1,TRBV6-1,-,TGTGCCAGTCCCAGACAGGGTGGGGCTGAAGCTTTCTTT,CASPRQGGAEAFF
TRBJ1-3,-,TRBV19,-,TGTGCCAGTAGTATAGTTTGGGGTCTTTCAGGAAACACCATATATTTT,CASSIVWGLSGNTIYF
TRBJ1-4,-,TRBV19,-,TGTGCCAGTAATCTATGGCAGGGTGAAAGCGAAAAACTGTTTTTT,CASNLWQGESEKLFF
TRBJ2-7,-,TRBV29-1,-,TGCAGCATCCCCGAGAGCGGGTCCCACGAGCAGTACTTC,CSIPESGSHEQYF
TRBJ2-1,-,TRBV28,-,TGTGCCAGCATCCTCAGGGGACCTTCCTCCTACAATGAGCAGTTCTTC,CASILRGPSSYNEQFF
TRBJ1-5,-,TRBV6-5,once,TGTGCCAGCAGTTACTTCAGGGGAGAAGGGCATCAGCCCCAGCATTTT,CASSYFRGEGHQPQHF
TRBJ2-2,TRBD1,TRBV7-9,-,TGTGCCAGCAGCTTAGGAGGGACAGGGTCAACCGGGGAGCTGTTTTTT,CASSLGGTGSTGELFF
TRBJ2-7,-,TRBV20-1,-,TGCAGTGCTAGTATGGACGAGCAGTACTTC,CSASMDEQYF
TRBJ2-3,-,TRBV4-1,once,TGCGCCAGCAGCCAAGATAGGGGGGCCCCAGATACGCAGTATTTT,CASSQDRGAPDTQYF
TRBJ1-3,-,TRBV15,-,TGTGCCACCCGTGCCGGGGCGACTGGAAACACCATATATTTT,CATRAGATGNTIYF
TRBJ2-2,TRBD2,TRBV5-1,-,TGCGCCAGCAGCAAGGGACTAGCGACCGGGGAGCTGTTTTTT,CASSKGLATGELFF
TRBJ1-4,TRBD1,TRBV7-2,-,TGTGCCAGCAGCTCGCAGGGGGCGGTTGAAAAACTGTTTTTT,CASSSQGAVEKLFF
TRBJ1-2,TRBD1,TRBV6-5,-,TGTGCCAGCAGCCAATTGGGACAGGGGGCCGGTGGCTACACCTTC,CASSQLGQGAGGYTF
TRBJ2-7,TRBD1,TRBV5-6,-,TGTGCCAGCAGCTTGGACAGGGGAAAAGAGTACTTC,CASSLDRGKEYF
TRBJ1-6,-,TRBV6-5,-,TGTGCCAGCAGTTACTCGACGCTTGGGGGTAACTCACCCCTCCACTTT,CASSYSTLGGNSPLHF
TRBJ1-5,-,TRBV6-5,-,TGTGCCAGCAGTTCTTACCCCAATCAGCCCCAGCATTTT,CASSSYPNQPQHF
TRBJ2-7,TRBD1,TRBV30,-,TGTGCCTGGGCCGGGACAGTCTACGAGCAGTACTTC,CAWAGTVYEQYF
TRBJ2-3,-,TRBV7-9,-,TGTGCCAGCAGCTTATTAGCGGAGCTTAGCACAGATACGCAGTATTTT,CASSLLAELSTDTQYF